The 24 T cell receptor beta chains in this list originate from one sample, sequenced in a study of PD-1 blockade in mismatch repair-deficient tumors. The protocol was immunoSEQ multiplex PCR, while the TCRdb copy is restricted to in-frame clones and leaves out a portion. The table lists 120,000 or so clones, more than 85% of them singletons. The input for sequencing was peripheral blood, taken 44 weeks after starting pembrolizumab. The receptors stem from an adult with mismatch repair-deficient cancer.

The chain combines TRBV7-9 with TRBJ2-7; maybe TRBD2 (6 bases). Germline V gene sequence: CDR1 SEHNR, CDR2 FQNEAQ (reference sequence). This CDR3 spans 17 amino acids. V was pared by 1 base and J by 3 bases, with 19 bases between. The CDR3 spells CASSLEGWGENGYEQYF. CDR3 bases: TGTGCCAGCAGCTTAGAGGGGTGGGGGGAGAATGGCTACGAGCAGTACTTC.

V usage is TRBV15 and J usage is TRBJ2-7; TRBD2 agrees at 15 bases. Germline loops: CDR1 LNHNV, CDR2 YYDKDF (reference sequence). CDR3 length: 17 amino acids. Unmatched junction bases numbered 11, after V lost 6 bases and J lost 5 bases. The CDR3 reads CATRPGLAGGPQDEQYF. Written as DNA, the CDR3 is TGTGCCACCAGGCCCGGACTAGCGGGAGGGCCTCAGGACGAGCAGTACTTC.

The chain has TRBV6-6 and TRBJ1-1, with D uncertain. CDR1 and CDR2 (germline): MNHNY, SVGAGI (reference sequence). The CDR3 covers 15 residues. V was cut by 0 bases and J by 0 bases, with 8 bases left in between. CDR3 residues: CASSYSGLMNTEAFF. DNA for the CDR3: TGTGCCAGCAGTTACTCGGGGTTAATGAACACTGAAGCTTTCTTT.

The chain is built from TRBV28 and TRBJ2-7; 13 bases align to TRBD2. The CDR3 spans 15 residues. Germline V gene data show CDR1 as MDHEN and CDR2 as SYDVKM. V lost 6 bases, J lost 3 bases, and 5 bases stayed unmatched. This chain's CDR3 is CASRRTSGSYYEQYF. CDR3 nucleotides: TGTGCCAGCAGGCGGACTAGCGGGAGCTACTACGAGCAGTACTTC.

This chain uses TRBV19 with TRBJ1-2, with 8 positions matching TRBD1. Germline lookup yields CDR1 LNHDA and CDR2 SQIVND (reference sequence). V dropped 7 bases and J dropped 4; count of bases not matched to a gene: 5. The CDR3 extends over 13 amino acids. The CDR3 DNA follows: TGTGCCAGTACCCCCGGGACAGGCTATGGCTACACCTTC. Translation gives CASTPGTGYGYTF.

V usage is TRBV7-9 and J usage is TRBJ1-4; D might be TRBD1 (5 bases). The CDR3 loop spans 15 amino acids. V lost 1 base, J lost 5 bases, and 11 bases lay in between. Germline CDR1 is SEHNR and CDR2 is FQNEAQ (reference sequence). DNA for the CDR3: TGTGCCAGCAGCTTAGTTTCAGGGCCGAATGAAAAACTGTTTTTT. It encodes CASSLVSGPNEKLFF.

The CDR3 sequence: CASSSGPTNEKLFF. The CDR3 nucleotides are TGTGCCAGCAGCTCGGGACCAACTAATGAAAAACTGTTTTTT. This sequence joins TRBV7-9 and TRBJ1-4; D is possibly TRBD1 (5 bases). V lost 4 bases, J lost 0 bases, and 6 bases lay in between. In germline, CDR1 is SEHNR, CDR2 FQNEAQ (reference sequence). The CDR3 is 14 residues long.

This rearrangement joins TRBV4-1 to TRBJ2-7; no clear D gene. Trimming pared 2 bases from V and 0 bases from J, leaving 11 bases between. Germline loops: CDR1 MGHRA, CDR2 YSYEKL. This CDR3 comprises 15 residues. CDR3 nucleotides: TGCGCCAGCAGCCAAACAGAGACTGGCTCCTACGAGCAGTACTTC. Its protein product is CASSQTETGSYEQYF.

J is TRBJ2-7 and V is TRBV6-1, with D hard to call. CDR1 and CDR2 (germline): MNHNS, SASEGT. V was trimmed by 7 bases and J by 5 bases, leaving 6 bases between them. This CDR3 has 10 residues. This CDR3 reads CASMFHEQYF. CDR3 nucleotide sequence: TGTGCCAGCATGTTTCACGAGCAGTACTTC.

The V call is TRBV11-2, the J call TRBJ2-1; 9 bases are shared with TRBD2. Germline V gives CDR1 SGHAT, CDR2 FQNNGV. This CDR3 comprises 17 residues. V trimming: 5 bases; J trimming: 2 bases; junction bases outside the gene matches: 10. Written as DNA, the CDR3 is TGTGCCAGCAGCCTCCCCCCCGGGACTAGCACCTACAATGAGCAGTTCTTC. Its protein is CASSLPPGTSTYNEQFF.

The CDR3 protein is CASSQGRRGLGGYGYTF. CDR3 DNA sequence: TGTGCCAGCAGCCAGGGCAGGAGGGGGCTAGGTGGCTATGGCTACACCTTC. This rearrangement joins TRBV9 to TRBJ1-2, with 7 bases matching TRBD1. The germline gives CDR1 SGDLS, CDR2 YYNGEE. This CDR3 contains 17 residues. V trimming: 4 bases; J trimming: 4 bases; junction bases outside the gene matches: 16.

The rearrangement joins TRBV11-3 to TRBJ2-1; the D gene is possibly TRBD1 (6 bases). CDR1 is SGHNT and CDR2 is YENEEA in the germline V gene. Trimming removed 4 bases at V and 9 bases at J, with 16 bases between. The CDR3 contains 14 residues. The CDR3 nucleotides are TGTGCCAGCAGCTCCCGACAGGTAGGGGCTGAGCAGTTCTTC. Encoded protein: CASSSRQVGAEQFF.

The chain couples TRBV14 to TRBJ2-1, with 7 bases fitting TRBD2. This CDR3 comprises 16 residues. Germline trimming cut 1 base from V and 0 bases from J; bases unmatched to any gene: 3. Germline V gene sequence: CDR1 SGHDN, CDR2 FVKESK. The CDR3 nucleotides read TGTGCCAGCAGCCAAGTTGGCGGGAGCTCCTACAATGAGCAGTTCTTC. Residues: CASSQVGGSSYNEQFF.

Written as DNA, the CDR3 is TGTGCCAGCAGCCAAGGGGGACTAGCGGACTCCTACAATGAGCAGTTCTTC. Amino acid sequence: CASSQGGLADSYNEQFF. The V and J genes are TRBV14 and TRBJ2-1; 11 bases are a match to TRBD2. J lost 0 bases, V lost 1 base, and 2 bases had no gene match. Germline V lookup: CDR1 SGHDN, CDR2 FVKESK. CDR3 length equals 17 residues.

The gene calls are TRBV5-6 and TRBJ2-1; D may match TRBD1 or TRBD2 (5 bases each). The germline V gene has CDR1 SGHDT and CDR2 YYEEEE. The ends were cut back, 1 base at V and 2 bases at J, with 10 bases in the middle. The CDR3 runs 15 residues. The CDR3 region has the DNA TGTGCCAGCAGCTTGCTGGGACCTACCTACAATGAGCAGTTCTTC. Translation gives CASSLLGPTYNEQFF.

The CDR3 coding sequence is TGTGCCAGCAGCGCCACACAGGGATACGAGCAGTACTTC. It translates to CASSATQGYEQYF. This sequence joins TRBV7-2 and TRBJ2-7; D may be TRBD1 (6 bases). Trimming pared 5 bases from V and 4 bases from J, leaving 12 bases between. This CDR3 has 13 residues. CDR1 and CDR2 (germline): SGHTA, FQGNSA.

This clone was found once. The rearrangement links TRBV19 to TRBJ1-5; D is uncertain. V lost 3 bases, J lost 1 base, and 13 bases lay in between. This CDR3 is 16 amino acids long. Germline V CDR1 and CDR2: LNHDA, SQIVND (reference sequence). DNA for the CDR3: TGTGCCAGTAGTATTGGGAAGGGCTGGAGCAATCAGCCCCAGCATTTT. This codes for CASSIGKGWSNQPQHF. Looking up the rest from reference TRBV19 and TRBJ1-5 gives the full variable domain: DGGITQSPKYLFRKEGQNVTLSCEQNLNHDAMYWYRQDPGQGLRLIYYSQIVNDFQKGDIAEGYSVSREKKESFPLTVTSAQKNPTAFYLCASSIGKGWSNQPQHFGDGTRLSIL.

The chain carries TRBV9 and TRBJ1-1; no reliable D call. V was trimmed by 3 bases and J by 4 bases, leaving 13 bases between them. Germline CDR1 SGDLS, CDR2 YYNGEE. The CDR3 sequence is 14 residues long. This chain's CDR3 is CASSDAGVGTEAFF. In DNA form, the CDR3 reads TGTGCCAGCAGCGACGCCGGGGTTGGCACTGAAGCTTTCTTT.

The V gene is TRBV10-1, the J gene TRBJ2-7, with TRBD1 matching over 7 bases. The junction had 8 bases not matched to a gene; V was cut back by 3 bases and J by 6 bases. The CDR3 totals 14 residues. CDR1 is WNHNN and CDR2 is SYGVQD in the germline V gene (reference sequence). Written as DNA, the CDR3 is TGCGCCAGCAGTGACGGGACAGCAAACTTCGAGCAGTACTTC. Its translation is CASSDGTANFEQYF.

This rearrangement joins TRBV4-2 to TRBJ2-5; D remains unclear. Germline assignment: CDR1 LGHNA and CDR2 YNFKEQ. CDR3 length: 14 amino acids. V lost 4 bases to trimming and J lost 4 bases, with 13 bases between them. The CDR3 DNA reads TGTGCCAGCAGCCCCGGTTTCGGGCTAGAGACCCAGTACTTC. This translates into CASSPGFGLETQYF.

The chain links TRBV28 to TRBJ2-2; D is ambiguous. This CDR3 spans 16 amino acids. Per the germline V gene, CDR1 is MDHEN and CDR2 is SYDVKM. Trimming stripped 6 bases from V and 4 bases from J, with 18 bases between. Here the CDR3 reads CASSHDSNVGTGELFF. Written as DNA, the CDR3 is TGTGCCAGCAGCCATGACTCGAACGTCGGCACCGGGGAGCTGTTTTTT. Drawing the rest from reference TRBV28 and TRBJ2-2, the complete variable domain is DVKVTQSSRYLVKRTGEKVFLECVQDMDHENMFWYRQDPGLGLRLIYFSYDVKMKEKGDIPEGYSVSREKKERFSLILESASTNQTSMYLCASSHDSNVGTGELFFGEGSRLTVL.

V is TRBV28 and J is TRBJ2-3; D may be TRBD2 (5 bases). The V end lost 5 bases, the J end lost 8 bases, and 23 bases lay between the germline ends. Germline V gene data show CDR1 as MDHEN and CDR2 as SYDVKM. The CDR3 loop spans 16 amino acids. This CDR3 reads CASSRRPGGPPITQYF. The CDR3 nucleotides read TGTGCCAGCAGTCGCCGTCCCGGCGGGCCCCCGATTACGCAGTATTTT.

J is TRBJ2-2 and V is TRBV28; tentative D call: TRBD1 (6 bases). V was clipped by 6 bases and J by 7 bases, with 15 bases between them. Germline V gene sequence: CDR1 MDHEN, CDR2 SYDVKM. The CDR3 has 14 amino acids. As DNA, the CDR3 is TGTGCCAGCAGACCCGGACAGTGGTACGGGGAGCTGTTTTTT. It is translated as CASRPGQWYGELFF.

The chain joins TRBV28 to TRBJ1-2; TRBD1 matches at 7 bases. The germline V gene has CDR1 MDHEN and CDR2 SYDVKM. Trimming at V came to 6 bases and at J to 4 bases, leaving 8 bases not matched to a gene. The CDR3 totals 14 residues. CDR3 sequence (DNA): TGTGCCAGCAGAAATACAGGGGCGAGCTATGGCTACACCTTC. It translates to CASRNTGASYGYTF.